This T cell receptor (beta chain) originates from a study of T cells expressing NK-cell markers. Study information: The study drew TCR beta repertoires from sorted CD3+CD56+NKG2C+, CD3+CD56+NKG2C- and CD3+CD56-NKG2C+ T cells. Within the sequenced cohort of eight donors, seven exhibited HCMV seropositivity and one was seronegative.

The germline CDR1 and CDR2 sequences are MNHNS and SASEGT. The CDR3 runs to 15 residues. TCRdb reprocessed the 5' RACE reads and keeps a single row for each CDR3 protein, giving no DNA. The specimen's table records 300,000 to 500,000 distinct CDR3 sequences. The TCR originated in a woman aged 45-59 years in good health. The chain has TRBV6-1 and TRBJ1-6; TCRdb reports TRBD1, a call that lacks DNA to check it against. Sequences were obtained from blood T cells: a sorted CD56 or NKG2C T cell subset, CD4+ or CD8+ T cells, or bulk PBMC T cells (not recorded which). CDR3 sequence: CASRPPGQGGSPLHF.